Shown below are 4 T cell receptor beta chains from a single sample sequenced in a study of T cell repertoires in cytomegalovirus infection. MiXCR, run by TCRdb on the reads, gives a single entry per CDR3 protein. The sample consists of 55,000 to 85,000 distinct CDR3 sequences, 4% of them appearing once. The specimen was PBMCs. These receptor sequences come from a human donor in good health (CMV status not recorded). Some clones in this sample may be carry-over from other donors' samples.

This clonotype was detected many times. This chain joins TRBV6-2 or TRBV6-3 and TRBJ1-6; 8 bases are shared with TRBD1. Germline CDR1 MNHEY, CDR2 SVGEGT. The CDR3 contains 15 residues. V lost 7 bases, J lost 3 bases, and 5 bases stayed unmatched. The CDR3: CASTRGLNYNSPLHF. The CDR3 DNA is TGTGCCAGCACCAGGGGGCTAAACTATAATTCACCCCTCCACTTT.

This clonotype was seen at least ten times. The rearrangement links TRBV24-1 to TRBJ2-1; D is perhaps TRBD2 (5 bases). This CDR3 is 15 amino acids long. CDR1 KGHDR and CDR2 SFDVKD come from the germline V gene. V gave up 1 base and J gave up 5 bases, with 11 bases separating them. The CDR3 nucleotides read TGTGCCACCAGTGATTTTGGAGGACGCAACAATGAGCAGTTCTTC. Amino acid sequence: CATSDFGGRNNEQFF.

This clonotype was seen at least ten times. The rearrangement links TRBV7-2 to TRBJ2-5, with 8 bases that match TRBD1. The germline V gene has CDR1 SGHTA and CDR2 FQGNSA. The CDR3 totals 15 residues. J gave up 3 bases and V 5 bases, and 8 bases lay outside the gene matches. The CDR3 nucleotides are TGTGCCAGCAGCGACAGGGGTCGAGGGGAAGAGACCCAGTACTTC. It is translated as CASSDRGRGEETQYF.

The chain employs TRBV20-1 and TRBJ2-7; 15 nucleotides line up with TRBD2. This CDR3 is built from 18 residues. With V trimmed by 0 bases and J by 5 bases, 11 bases remained unmatched. CDR1 is DFQATT and CDR2 is SNEGSKA in the germline V gene (reference sequence). CDR3 region: CSARDPGTSGRYTDEQYF. DNA of the CDR3: TGCAGTGCTAGAGACCCCGGGACTAGCGGGAGGTATACCGACGAGCAGTACTTC.